This TCR beta chain was documented in a study of blood T cell repertoires in COVID-19. There are 17 residues in the CDR3. Per the germline V gene, CDR1 is SNHLY and CDR2 is FYNNEI. Trimming shortened V by 0 bases and J by 2 bases, and 14 bases separated the two germline ends. Per the original methods: Amplification of reference gene primers provided the estimated nucleated cell counts. TCRdb's copy holds only in-frame clones and misses some; the assay was immunoSEQ multiplex PCR. V, J and clone size reflect that table, while D and trimming were determined from the DNA. The data hold 60,000 to 80,000 clones, with approximately 85% observed a single time.

The specimen sequenced was peripheral blood. The sequence was obtained from a man in his fifties with acute or convalescent COVID-19. The chain links TRBV2 to TRBJ1-5, with D uncertain. The CDR3 DNA reads TGTGCCAGCAGTGAAGCGAGGGAAGGTAGGGGCAATCAGCCCCAGCATTTT. Translated, it gives CASSEAREGRGNQPQHF.